A selection of T cell receptor beta chains follows, all from one sample in a study of STAT3 mutations in large granular lymphocyte leukemia. Some clones are missing from TCRdb's copy, which holds only in-frame ones; the method was immunoSEQ multiplex PCR. This table holds approximately 17,000 clones, about 83% found once. The sequencing sample was made of peripheral blood mononuclear cells. The receptors originated from a man aged 45-65 years with T-cell large granular lymphocyte leukemia. Some clones in this sample may be carry-over from other donors' samples. Each CDR3 is given with its conserved first and last residue. The D gene is left open where the match is weak. The size entry is marked missing in some rows and otherwise reads once, few, many or a size class.

v_call	d_call	j_call	clone_size	cdr3_aa	cdr3_nt
TRBV30	TRBD1	TRBJ2-7	NA	CALIMWGQGTFEQYF	TGTGCCTTAATTATGTGGGGACAGGGTACCTTCGAGCAGTACTTC
TRBV18	NA	TRBJ2-7	NA	CASSNMLTGSTYEQYF	TGTGCCAGCTCAAATATGCTGACAGGTTCTACCTACGAGCAGTACTTC
TRBV29-1	NA	TRBJ2-7	once	CSVGSGYEQYF	TGCAGCGTTGGGTCAGGCTACGAGCAGTACTTC
TRBV28	TRBD1	TRBJ1-5	NA	CASSPTPWTGASNQPQHF	TGTGCCAGCAGCCCGACCCCTTGGACAGGGGCCTCTAATCAGCCCCAGCATTTT
TRBV19	TRBD1	TRBJ2-7	NA	CASSVLGQGGYEQYF	TGTGCCAGTAGTGTCCTGGGACAGGGTGGGTACGAGCAGTACTTC
TRBV20-1	NA	TRBJ2-3	NA	CSATLTDTQYF	TGCAGTGCTACTCTTACAGATACGCAGTATTTT
TRBV27	NA	TRBJ2-7	NA	CASRRTAAYEQYF	TGTGCCAGCAGGCGGACAGCAGCCTACGAGCAGTACTTC
TRBV10-2	TRBD1	TRBJ1-5	NA	CASTRTGADQPQHF	TGCGCCAGCACTAGGACAGGGGCAGATCAGCCCCAGCATTTT
TRBV6-4	NA	TRBJ2-2	few	CASSSGTGELFF	TGTGCCAGCAGTAGCGGCACCGGGGAGCTGTTTTTT
TRBV5-1	TRBD1	TRBJ1-2	once	CASRQTDRGRGYTF	TGCGCCAGCAGGCAAACGGACAGGGGTCGGGGCTACACCTTC
TRBV10-3	TRBD1	TRBJ2-7	NA	CAIGGTGAYEQYF	TGTGCCATCGGCGGGACAGGAGCCTACGAGCAGTACTTC
TRBV7-9	NA	TRBJ1-1	NA	CASSLEGAEAFF	TGTGCCAGCAGCCTTGAGGGGGCTGAAGCTTTCTTT
TRBV9	TRBD2	TRBJ2-7	NA	CASSSTPGLAGAEQYF	TGTGCCAGCAGCTCTACACCGGGACTAGCGGGAGCCGAGCAGTACTTC
TRBV5-1	NA	TRBJ2-3	NA	CASSLVADSTDTQYF	TGCGCCAGCAGCTTGGTGGCGGACAGCACAGATACGCAGTATTTT
TRBV29-1	NA	TRBJ1-2	NA	CSVIGTADYGYTF	TGCAGCGTCATTGGAACAGCAGACTATGGCTACACCTTC
TRBV4-1	NA	TRBJ1-1	NA	CASSQGWTEAFF	TGCGCCAGCAGCCAAGGGTGGACTGAAGCTTTCTTT
TRBV7-9	NA	TRBJ2-1	NA	CASSHGMVEQFF	TGTGCCAGCAGCCACGGAATGGTTGAGCAGTTCTTC
TRBV5-4	NA	TRBJ1-2	few	CASSLVGGYTF	TGTGCCAGCAGCTTGGTGGGGGGCTACACCTTC
TRBV29-1	TRBD2	TRBJ2-7	few	CSGRDSGSSYEQYF	TGCAGTGGGAGGGATAGCGGGAGCTCCTACGAGCAGTACTTC
TRBV28	NA	TRBJ1-2	NA	CASSDYYGYTF	TGTGCCAGCAGTGACTACTATGGCTACACCTTC
TRBV5-6	NA	TRBJ2-3	NA	CASSLGGDPTDTQYF	TGTGCCAGCAGCTTGGGCGGGGATCCCACAGATACGCAGTATTTT
TRBV6-4	NA	TRBJ1-5	once	CASSDRTEGNQPQHF	TGTGCCAGCAGTGACAGGACGGAGGGCAATCAGCCCCAGCATTTT
TRBV6-1	TRBD1	TRBJ2-5	few	CASSEARTGGRLETQYF	TGTGCCAGCAGTGAAGCGCGGACAGGGGGCCGTTTGGAGACCCAGTACTTC
TRBV7-8	TRBD2	TRBJ2-6	NA	CASSSSGGLSGANVLTF	TGTGCCAGCAGTTCTAGCGGGGGACTCTCTGGGGCCAACGTCCTGACTTTC
TRBV15	TRBD1	TRBJ1-2	NA	CATSRDRGHGVDGYTF	TGTGCCACCAGCAGAGACAGGGGGCACGGCGTGGATGGCTACACCTTC
TRBV11-3	NA	TRBJ2-1	NA	CASSLDRLRGQFF	TGTGCCAGCAGCTTAGATCGCTTACGGGGGCAGTTCTTC
TRBV13	TRBD2	TRBJ2-3	NA	CASSLGALAGTDTQYF	TGTGCCAGCAGCTTAGGTGCACTAGCGGGCACAGATACGCAGTATTTT
TRBV5-1	NA	TRBJ2-7	NA	CASSWGRALTYEQYF	TGCGCCAGCAGCTGGGGACGGGCCCTGACCTACGAGCAGTACTTC
TRBV29-1	NA	TRBJ2-3	NA	CSVGRHTDTQYF	TGCAGCGTGGGGAGGCACACAGATACGCAGTATTTT
TRBV10-3	TRBD1	TRBJ1-4	NA	CAISDTTGTPEKLFF	TGTGCCATCAGTGATACGACAGGGACCCCTGAAAAACTGTTTTTT
TRBV5-4	NA	TRBJ1-1	NA	CASSPYAGNTEAFF	TGTGCCAGCAGCCCTTATGCAGGGAACACTGAAGCTTTCTTT
TRBV30	TRBD1	TRBJ2-7	once	CACSGTGGTEQYF	TGTGCCTGCTCCGGGACAGGGGGTACCGAGCAGTACTTC
TRBV28	NA	TRBJ1-1	NA	CASVPSSGDLNTEAFF	TGTGCCAGCGTTCCGTCGTCAGGGGACCTGAACACTGAAGCTTTCTTT
TRBV9	NA	TRBJ2-7	few	CASSPFANHYEQYF	TGTGCCAGCAGCCCCTTCGCGAACCACTACGAGCAGTACTTC
TRBV4-2	TRBD1	TRBJ1-6	NA	CASSLTGGYNNSPLHF	TGTGCCAGCAGCCTGACAGGGGGCTACAATAATTCACCCCTCCACTTT